This T cell receptor beta chain was identified in a study of spatial heterogeneity in lung cancer. In the study overall: Tumor-region counts of TCR transcripts tracked strongly with a T cell module score from matched bulk RNA-seq. The study's findings and limits: Intratumoral expanded alpha and beta TCR counts were found to track tumor mutation counts.

Unmatched junction bases numbered 10, after V lost 5 bases and J lost 7 bases. The length of the CDR3 is 14 residues. Germline V gene sequence: CDR1 SGHTA, CDR2 FQGNSA. This clonotype rates as medium-sized. Antigen: not known. This beta chain is a stray sequence in a library constructed for alpha chains; its clone size is not meaningful. Time point described: sample taken at primary tumor resection. A total of around 67 untreated early-stage non-small cell lung cancer patients served as donors. Material for sequencing was whole RNA from tumor, nontumor lung or frozen PBMC, left unsorted. Single TCR cDNA molecules each had their own unique molecular identifier. In TCRdb, the 5' RACE reads were re-called with MiXCR into one record per CDR3 protein. The sample holds approximately 2,800 distinct CDR3 sequences, roughly a tenth seen once.

The sample was lung tumor tissue, taken at surgery. The clonotype comes from a male donor with early-stage non-small cell lung cancer. This chain connects TRBV7-2 to TRBJ1-2; 7 nucleotides agree with TRBD1. CDR3 in amino acids: CASSPRTGWSGYTF. CDR3 DNA sequence: TGTGCCAGCAGCCCGAGGACAGGCTGGAGTGGCTACACCTTC.